This TCR beta chain was obtained from a study of T cells in women clearing cervical HPV infection. Points from the study as a whole: A classifier using richness and V gene abundances reached an AUC of around 0.78. T-cell numbers per sample were unknown and may explain richness differences.

Concerning this clone itself: The antigen is undetermined. The read ends 3 residues before the CDR3 terminus; that terminus is restored from the germline J gene.

Sequenced by immunoSEQ multiplex PCR; TCRdb stores in-frame clones only, minus some. The table for this sample gives some 21,000 clones. Germline loops: CDR1 LNHDA, CDR2 SQIVND (reference sequence). This CDR3 region has 16 residues. J was trimmed by 1 base and V by 4 bases; bases with no gene match: 9. The origin of this receptor is a woman between 18 and 75 years old with a cervical HPV16 infection that either progressed to CIN3+ or cleared (not recorded which). Sequencing used blood buffy coat. V and J are TRBV19 and TRBJ1-1, with 7 positions matching TRBD1. The CDR3 spells CASSKRQGSGNTEAFF. The sequenced part of the CDR3 DNA is TGTGCCAGTAGTAAACGACAGGGAAGCGGGAACACTGAA.